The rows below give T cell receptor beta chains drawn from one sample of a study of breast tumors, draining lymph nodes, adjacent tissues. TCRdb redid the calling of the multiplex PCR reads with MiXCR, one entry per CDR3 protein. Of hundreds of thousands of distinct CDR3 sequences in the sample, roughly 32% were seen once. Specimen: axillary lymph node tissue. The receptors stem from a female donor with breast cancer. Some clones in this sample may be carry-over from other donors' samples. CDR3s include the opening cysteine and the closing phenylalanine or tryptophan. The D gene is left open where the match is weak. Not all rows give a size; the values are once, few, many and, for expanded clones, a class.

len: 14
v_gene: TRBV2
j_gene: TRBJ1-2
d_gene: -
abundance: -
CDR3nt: TGTGCCACCGTACTCCGGGACTTGGGCTATGGCTACACCTTC
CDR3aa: CATVLRDLGYGYTF

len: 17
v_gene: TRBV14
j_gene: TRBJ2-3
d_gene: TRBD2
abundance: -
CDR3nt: TGTGCCAGCAGCCAAGGGGCTAGCGGGAGCGTCGCAGATACGCAGTATTTT
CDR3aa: CASSQGASGSVADTQYF

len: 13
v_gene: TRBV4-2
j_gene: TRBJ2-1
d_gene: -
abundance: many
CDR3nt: TGTGCCAGCAGCCAAGATCCTCTTAATGAGCAGTTCTTC
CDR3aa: CASSQDPLNEQFF

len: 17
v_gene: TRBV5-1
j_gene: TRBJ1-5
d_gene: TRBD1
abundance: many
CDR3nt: TGCGCCAGCAAACCGGGACAGGGGGATCAGGACAATCAGCCCCAGCATTTT
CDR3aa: CASKPGQGDQDNQPQHF

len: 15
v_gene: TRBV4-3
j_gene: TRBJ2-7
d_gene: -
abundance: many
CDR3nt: TGCGCCAGCAGCCAAGGGGTAGCCCCGAGCTACGAGCAGTACTTC
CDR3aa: CASSQGVAPSYEQYF

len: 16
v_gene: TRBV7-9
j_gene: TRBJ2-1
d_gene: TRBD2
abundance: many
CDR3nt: TGTGCCAGCAGCTTTGGGGGGGGGATCATTGGAAATGAGCAGTTCTTC
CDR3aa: CASSFGGGIIGNEQFF

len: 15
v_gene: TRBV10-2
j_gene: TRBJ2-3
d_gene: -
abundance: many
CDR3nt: TGCGCCAGCAGTGATCAGGGGCGGGGCACAGATACGCAGTATTTT
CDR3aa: CASSDQGRGTDTQYF

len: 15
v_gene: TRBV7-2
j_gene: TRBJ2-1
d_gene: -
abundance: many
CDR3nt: TGTGCCAGCAGCTTAGTGTCGGGAGAGTCAAATGAGCAGTTCTTC
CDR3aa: CASSLVSGESNEQFF

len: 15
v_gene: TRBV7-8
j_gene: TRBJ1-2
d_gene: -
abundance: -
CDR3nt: TGTGCCAGCAGCTTAGCGCTGGAATTGGGCTATGGCTACACCTTC
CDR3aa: CASSLALELGYGYTF

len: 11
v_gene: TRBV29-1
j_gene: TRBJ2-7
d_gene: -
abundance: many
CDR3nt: TGCAGCGTTGGGACCCAGTACGAGCAGTACTTC
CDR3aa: CSVGTQYEQYF

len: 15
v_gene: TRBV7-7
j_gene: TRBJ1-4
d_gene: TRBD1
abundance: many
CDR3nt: TGTGCTAGCAGCTTAAGGACAGGTTCTAATGAAAAACTGTTTTTT
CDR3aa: CASSLRTGSNEKLFF

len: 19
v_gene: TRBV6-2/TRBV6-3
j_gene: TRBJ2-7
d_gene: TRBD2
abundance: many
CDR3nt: TGTGCCAGCAGGCCGAGCGACCGCACTAGCGGGAGGTTTGGCTACGAGCAGTACTTC
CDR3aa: CASRPSDRTSGRFGYEQYF